The entry below describes one T cell receptor (beta chain). Per the germline V gene, CDR1 is SGHTA and CDR2 is FQGNSA. Between the trimmed V and J ends, which lost 5 bases and 8 bases, there was a span of 22 bases. This CDR3 comprises 16 residues. As originally analysed: Reference gene primer amplification gave estimated nucleated cell counts. The method was immunoSEQ multiplex PCR; TCRdb's version includes in-frame clones alone and lacks a portion of them. From that table come the V and J calls and clone size; the DNA was used to work out D and trimming. This table holds fewer than 120,000 clones, 80% to 90% found once. The data stem from a study of blood T cell repertoires in COVID-19. About the study: There were acute and convalescent COVID-19 samples, and they came from the United States, Italy and Spain. In each case, the material was cDNA or gDNA derived from T cells, B-cell-depleted T cells, or PBMCs.

The TCR comes from a woman in her fifties or sixties with acute or convalescent COVID-19. The sample consisted of peripheral blood. The chain recombines TRBV7-2 with TRBJ1-5; D gene unclear. DNA for the CDR3: TGTGCCAGCAGCCCCGGAATAGACATGGCTAAGGAGCCCCAGCATTTT. Encoded protein: CASSPGIDMAKEPQHF.